One sample yielded the 9 T cell receptor beta chains listed below, sequenced in a study of T cell responses to AZD1222 COVID-19 vaccine. The assay was immunoSEQ multiplex PCR, and TCRdb's table has in-frame clones only and misses some. The sample shows approximately 61,000 clones, around 81% of them seen only once. This specimen consisted of peripheral blood, obtained 28 days after the second AZD1222 dose. The receptors come from an adult who received the AZD1222 COVID-19 vaccine.

The DNA of the CDR3 is TGTGCCAGCAGCCAAACGGTAGCTACTGAAGCTTTCTTT. It yields the protein CASSQTVATEAFF. The chain has TRBV3-1 (or the pseudogene TRBV3-2) and TRBJ1-1; D unresolved. The germline V gene has CDR1 LGHDT and CDR2 YNNKEL (reference sequence). This CDR3 comprises 13 residues. Trimming took 2 bases from V and 5 from J, leaving 9 bases between them.

This chain connects TRBV28 to TRBJ2-3; the D call may be TRBD1 or TRBD2 (7 bases each). Trimming took off 2 bases at V and 1 base at J, with 16 bases between the two ends. This CDR3 has 17 residues. The germline gives CDR1 MDHEN, CDR2 SYDVKM. This CDR3 reads CASSLGVRGGGTDTQYF. CDR3 coding DNA: TGTGCCAGCAGTTTAGGGGTCAGGGGGGGAGGCACAGATACGCAGTATTTT.

This clone was recorded a few times. This chain links TRBV5-1 with TRBJ2-1; 9 nucleotides align to TRBD2. The germline V gene has CDR1 SGHRS and CDR2 YFSETQ. The CDR3 length is 16 residues. Losses at the gene ends were 2 bases for V and 4 bases for J; bases not matched to a gene: 7. The CDR3 DNA reads TGCGCCAGCAGCTTAGCCCGAGCGGGAGGTTACAATGAGCAGTTCTTC. Its protein product is CASSLARAGGYNEQFF.

The genes are TRBV27 and TRBJ2-3; a weak D match, TRBD1 (6 bases). The length of the CDR3 is 16 residues. V shed 0 bases and J shed 5 bases, with 15 bases lying between them. Per germline, CDR1 MNHEY and CDR2 SMNVEV (reference sequence). The CDR3 is CASSLSAGEVRDTQYF. In DNA, the CDR3 is TGTGCCAGCAGTTTATCGGCAGGGGAAGTCAGAGATACGCAGTATTTT.

The V and J genes are TRBV4-3 and TRBJ1-2, with D perhaps TRBD1 (5 bases). From germline, CDR1 is LGHNA and CDR2 YSLEER. V shed 1 base and J shed 0 bases, with 15 bases lying between them. The CDR3 consists of 17 residues. CDR3 coding DNA: TGCGCCAGCAGCCAAGGGGGGGTCGGAGAAGCTAACTATGGCTACACCTTC. Amino acid sequence: CASSQGGVGEANYGYTF.

Concerning this clone itself: At one of its ends the junction is not consistent with the germline gene, which may arise from a read error. The DNA for the CDR3 is TGTGCCACCAGTGACCCCTCCCGATACGGGCAGTACTTC. It codes for CATSDPSRYGQYF. The chain carries TRBV24-1 and TRBJ2-7; D is unresolved. The CDR3 length is 13 residues. Germline V gene lookup returns CDR1 KGHDR and CDR2 SFDVKD.

This chain uses TRBV19 with TRBJ1-2; the D gene is possibly TRBD1 (6 bases). V was shortened by 4 bases and J by 6 bases, with 9 bases between the two germline ends. Looked up from germline, CDR1 is LNHDA and CDR2 is SQIVND (reference sequence). The CDR3 length is 12 residues. The CDR3 sequence: CASSTYRDGYTF. The DNA for the CDR3 is TGTGCCAGTAGTACTTACAGGGATGGCTACACCTTC.

This clone occurred a few times. This rearrangement joins TRBV19 to TRBJ1-1, with D perhaps matching TRBD1 (6 bases). Germline V lookup: CDR1 LNHDA, CDR2 SQIVND (reference sequence). V was cut by 3 bases and J by 3 bases, with 11 bases left in between. CDR3 length: 14 amino acids. The CDR3 reads CASSMGNRDTEAFF. CDR3 DNA sequence: TGTGCCAGTAGTATGGGGAACAGGGACACTGAAGCTTTCTTT.

The chain combines TRBV6-1 with TRBJ2-7; 7 positions agree with TRBD2. There are 13 residues in the CDR3. Germline lookup yields CDR1 MNHNS and CDR2 SASEGT. Trimming took 3 bases from V and 5 from J; bases not matched to a gene: 4. Here the CDR3 reads CASSERGIDEQYF. The CDR3, as DNA: TGTGCCAGCAGTGAGCGGGGGATCGACGAGCAGTACTTC.